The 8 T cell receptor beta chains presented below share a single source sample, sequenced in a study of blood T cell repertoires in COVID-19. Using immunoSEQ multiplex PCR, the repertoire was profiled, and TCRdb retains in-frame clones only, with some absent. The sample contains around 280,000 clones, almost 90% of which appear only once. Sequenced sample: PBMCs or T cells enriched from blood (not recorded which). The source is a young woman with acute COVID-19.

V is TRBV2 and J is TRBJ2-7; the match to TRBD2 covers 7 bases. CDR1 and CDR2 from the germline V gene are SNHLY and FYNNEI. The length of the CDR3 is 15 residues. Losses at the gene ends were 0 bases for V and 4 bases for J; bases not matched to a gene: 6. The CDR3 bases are TGTGCCAGCAGTGAAGCGACTAGCCGACCGTACGAGCAGTACTTC. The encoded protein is CASSEATSRPYEQYF.

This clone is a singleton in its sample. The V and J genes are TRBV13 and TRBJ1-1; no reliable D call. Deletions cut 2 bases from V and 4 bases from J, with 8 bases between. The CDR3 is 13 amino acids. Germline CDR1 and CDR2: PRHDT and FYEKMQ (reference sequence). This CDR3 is CASSLRHLTEAFF. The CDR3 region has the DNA TGTGCCAGCAGCTTAAGACACCTCACTGAAGCTTTCTTT.

CDR3 sequence: CSAGTRFTGELFF. The CDR3 DNA reads as TGCAGCGCCGGGACTAGATTCACCGGGGAGCTGTTTTTT. The gene calls are TRBV29-1 and TRBJ2-2; 8 nucleotides match TRBD2. Losses at the gene ends were 7 bases for V and 4 bases for J; bases not matched to a gene: 5. CDR1 and CDR2 (germline): SQVTM, ANQGSEA. The CDR3 length is 13 residues.

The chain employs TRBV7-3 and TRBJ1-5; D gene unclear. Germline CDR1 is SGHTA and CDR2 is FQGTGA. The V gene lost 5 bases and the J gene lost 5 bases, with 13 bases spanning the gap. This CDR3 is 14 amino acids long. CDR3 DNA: TGTGCCAGCAGCGCAAGGCCGGGAGATCAGCCCCAGCATTTT. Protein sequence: CASSARPGDQPQHF.

CDR3 loop: CASSKGLAWTYEQYF. CDR3 nucleotide sequence: TGTGCCAGCAGCAAGGGACTAGCCTGGACCTACGAGCAGTACTTC. This chain connects TRBV13 to TRBJ2-7, with 9 nucleotides matching TRBD2. Germline-derived CDR1 and CDR2 are PRHDT and FYEKMQ (reference sequence). The trim removed 5 bases at V and 2 bases at J, leaving 7 bases unmatched. The CDR3 totals 15 residues. The full variable domain, its missing parts supplied by reference TRBV13 and TRBJ2-7, is AAGVIQSPRHLIKEKRETATLKCYPIPRHDTVYWYQQGPGQDPQFLISFYEKMQSDKGSIPDRFSAQQFSDYHSELNMSSLELGDSALYFCASSKGLAWTYEQYFGPGTRLTVT.

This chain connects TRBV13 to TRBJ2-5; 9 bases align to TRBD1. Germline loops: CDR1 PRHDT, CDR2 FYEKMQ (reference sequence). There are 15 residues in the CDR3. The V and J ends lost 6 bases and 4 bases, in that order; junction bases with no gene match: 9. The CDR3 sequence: CASRKGWTGAETQYF. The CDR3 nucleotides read TGTGCCAGCAGAAAAGGATGGACAGGGGCAGAGACCCAGTACTTC.

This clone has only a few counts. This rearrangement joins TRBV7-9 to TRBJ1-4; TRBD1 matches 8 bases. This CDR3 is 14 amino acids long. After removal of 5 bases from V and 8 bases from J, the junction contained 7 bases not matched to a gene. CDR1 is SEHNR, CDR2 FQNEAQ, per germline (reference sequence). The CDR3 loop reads CASSLGTGGEKLFF. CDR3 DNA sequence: TGTGCCAGCAGCCTTGGGACAGGAGGGGAAAAACTGTTTTTT.

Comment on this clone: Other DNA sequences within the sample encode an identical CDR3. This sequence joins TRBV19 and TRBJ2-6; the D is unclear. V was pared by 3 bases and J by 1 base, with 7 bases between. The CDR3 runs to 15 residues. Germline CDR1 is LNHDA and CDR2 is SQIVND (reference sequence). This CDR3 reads CASSIAGSGANVLTF. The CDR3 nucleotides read TGTGCCAGTAGTATTGCCGGGTCTGGGGCCAACGTCCTGACTTTC. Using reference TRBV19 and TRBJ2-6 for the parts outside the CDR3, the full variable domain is DGGITQSPKYLFRKEGQNVTLSCEQNLNHDAMYWYRQDPGQGLRLIYYSQIVNDFQKGDIAEGYSVSREKKESFPLTVTSAQKNPTAFYLCASSIAGSGANVLTFGAGSRLTVL.